The source of this T cell receptor beta chain is a study of beta chain features in type 1 diabetes. Study-wide results and caveats: An over-representation of cells with high TCR expression could result from cDNA sequencing. Among patients with Type 1 diabetes, TCRB CDR3s were moderately but significantly shorter in every one of the four CD4+ subsets.

This clone was seen a handful of times. Its antigen is unknown. V dropped 8 bases and J dropped 11; count of bases not matched to a gene: 11. Germline loops: CDR1 MDHEN, CDR2 SYDVKM. This CDR3 has 14 amino acids. The investigators reverse transcribed all of the isolated RNA, so they sequenced expressed TCRB transcripts. Only in-frame clones appear in the TCRdb table, and some are missing; sequencing was by immunoSEQ multiplex PCR. The sample holds fewer than 650,000 clones; around 16% are singletons and the top ten take approximately 0.093%. CD45RO/CCR7/CD25/CD127/CD95/CD27 separated CD4+ naive, central memory, regulatory and stem cell-like memory cells by sorting.

The clonotype originates from a man between 18 and 35 years old in good health. Sequenced: naive CD4+ T cells from blood. The chain combines TRBV28 with TRBJ2-1; 11 bases line up with TRBD2. The CDR3 DNA reads as TGTGCCAGCGGGGTACTAGCGGGAGCCTTGCAGCAGTTCTTC. Its protein is CASGVLAGALQQFF.